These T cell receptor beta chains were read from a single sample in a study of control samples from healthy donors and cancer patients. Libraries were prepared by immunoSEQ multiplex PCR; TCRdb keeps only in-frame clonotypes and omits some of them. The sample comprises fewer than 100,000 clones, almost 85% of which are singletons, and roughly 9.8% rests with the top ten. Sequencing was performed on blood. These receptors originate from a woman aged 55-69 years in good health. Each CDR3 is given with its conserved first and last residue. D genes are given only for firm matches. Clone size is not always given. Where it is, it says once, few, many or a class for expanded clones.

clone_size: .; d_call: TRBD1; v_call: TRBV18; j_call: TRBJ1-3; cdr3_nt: TGTGCCAGCTCACCAGGACAGGAAAACACCATATATTTT; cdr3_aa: CASSPGQENTIYF
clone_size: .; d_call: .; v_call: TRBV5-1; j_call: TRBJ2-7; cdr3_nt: TGCGCCAGCAGCTTGGATACAGGGTCCTTTTACGAGCAGTACTTC; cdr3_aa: CASSLDTGSFYEQYF
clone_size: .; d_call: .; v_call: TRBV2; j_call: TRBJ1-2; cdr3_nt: TGTGCCAGCAGTGAAGCCGGGGTAAAAGGCTACACCTTC; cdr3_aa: CASSEAGVKGYTF
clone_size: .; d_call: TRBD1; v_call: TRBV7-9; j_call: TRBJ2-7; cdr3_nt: TGTGCCAGCAGCCAAACTGGGACAGGGGTCGAGCAGTACTTC; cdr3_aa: CASSQTGTGVEQYF
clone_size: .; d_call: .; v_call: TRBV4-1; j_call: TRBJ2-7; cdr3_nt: TGCGCCAGCAGCCAAGTCCCTCCGAGGGAGCAGTACTTC; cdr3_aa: CASSQVPPREQYF
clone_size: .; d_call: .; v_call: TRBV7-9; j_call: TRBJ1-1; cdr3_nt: TGTGCCAGCAGCCCCGGTGTGGTGACTGAAGCTTTCTTT; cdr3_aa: CASSPGVVTEAFF
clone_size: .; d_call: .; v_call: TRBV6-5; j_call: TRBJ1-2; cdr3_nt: TGTGCCAGCAATCCAAGCGGGGCGGGAGGATATGGCTACACCTTC; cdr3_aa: CASNPSGAGGYGYTF
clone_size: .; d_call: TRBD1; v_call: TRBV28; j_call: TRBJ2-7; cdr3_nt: TGTGCCAGCAGCTCCCAAACAGGGGGGCTCCACGAGCAGTACTTC; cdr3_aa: CASSSQTGGLHEQYF
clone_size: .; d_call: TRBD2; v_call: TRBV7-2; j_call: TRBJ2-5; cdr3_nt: TGTGCCAGCGCGGGACTAGCGAAAGAGACCCAGTACTTC; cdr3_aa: CASAGLAKETQYF
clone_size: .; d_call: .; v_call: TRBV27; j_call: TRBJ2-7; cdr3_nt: TGTGCCAGCAGTTTGGGTAGCGGAGCTCCCTCCTACGAGCAGTACTTC; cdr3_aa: CASSLGSGAPSYEQYF
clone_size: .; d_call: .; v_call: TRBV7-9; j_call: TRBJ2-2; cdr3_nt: TGTGCCAGCAGTATGAACCGGGAGCTGTTTTTT; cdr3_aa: CASSMNRELFF
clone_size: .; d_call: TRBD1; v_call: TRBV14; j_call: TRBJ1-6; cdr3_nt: TGTGCCAGCAGCCCCGGGACAGCCTATAATTCACCCCTCCACTTT; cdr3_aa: CASSPGTAYNSPLHF
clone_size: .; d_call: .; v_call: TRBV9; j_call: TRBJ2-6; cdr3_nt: TGTGCCAGCAGCGTCGGGGCCAACGTCCTGACTTTC; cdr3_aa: CASSVGANVLTF
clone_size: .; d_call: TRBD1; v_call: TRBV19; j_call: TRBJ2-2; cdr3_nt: TGTGCCAGTAGTATGGACAGGGTACGCGGGGAGCTGTTTTTT; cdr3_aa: CASSMDRVRGELFF
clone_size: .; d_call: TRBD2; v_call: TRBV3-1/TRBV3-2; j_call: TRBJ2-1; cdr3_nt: TGTGCCAGCAGCCCTAGTGGCGGGAGGAATGAGCAGTTCTTC; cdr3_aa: CASSPSGGRNEQFF
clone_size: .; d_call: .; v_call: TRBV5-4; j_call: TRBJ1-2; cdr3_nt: TGTGCCAGCAGGGAACAGGGAGGGAACTATGGCTACACCTTC; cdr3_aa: CASREQGGNYGYTF
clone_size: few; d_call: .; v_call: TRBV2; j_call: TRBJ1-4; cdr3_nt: TGTGCCAGCGGTCCACAGGCGGTTAGGGTTAGGGAAAAACTGTTTTTT; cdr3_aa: CASGPQAVRVREKLFF
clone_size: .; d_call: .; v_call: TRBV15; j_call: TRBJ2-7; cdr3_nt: TGTGCCACCAGCAGAGATTTGGGGGGCTTCTACGAGCAGTACTTC; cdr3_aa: CATSRDLGGFYEQYF
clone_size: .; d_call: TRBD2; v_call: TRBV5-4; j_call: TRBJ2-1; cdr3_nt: TGTGCCAGCAGCCTCGGACTAGGACAGTTCTTC; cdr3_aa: CASSLGLGQFF
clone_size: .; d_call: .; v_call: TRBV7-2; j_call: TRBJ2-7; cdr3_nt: TGTGCCAGCAGCTTATTACGCTACGAGCAGTACTTC; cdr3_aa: CASSLLRYEQYF
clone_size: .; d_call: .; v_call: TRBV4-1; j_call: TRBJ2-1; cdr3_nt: TGCGCCAGCAGCCAAGGTTGGGGGGAATTGGGCAATGAGCAGTTCTTC; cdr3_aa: CASSQGWGELGNEQFF
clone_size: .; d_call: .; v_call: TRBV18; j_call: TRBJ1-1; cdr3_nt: TGTGCCAGCAAGAACCTTGGGAGGGTGGGGGTAGTGAACACTGAAGCTTTCTTT; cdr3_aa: CASKNLGRVGVVNTEAFF
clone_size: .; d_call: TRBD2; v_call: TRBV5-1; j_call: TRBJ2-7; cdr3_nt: TGCGCCAGCAGCCTGGGCACTAGCGGGAGTGGCTACGAGCAGTACTTC; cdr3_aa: CASSLGTSGSGYEQYF
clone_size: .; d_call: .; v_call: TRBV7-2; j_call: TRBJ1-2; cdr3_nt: TGTGCCAGCAGTCCCCCAAGGGTAGGCTACACCTTC; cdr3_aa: CASSPPRVGYTF
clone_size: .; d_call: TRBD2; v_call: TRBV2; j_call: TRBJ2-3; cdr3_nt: TGTGCCAGCATACTAGCGGGGGGCACAGATACGCAGTATTTT; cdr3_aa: CASILAGGTDTQYF
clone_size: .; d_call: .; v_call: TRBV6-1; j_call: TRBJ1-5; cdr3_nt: TGTGCCAGCAGTGAAGCGACGGTACAGCCCCAGCATTTT; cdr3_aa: CASSEATVQPQHF
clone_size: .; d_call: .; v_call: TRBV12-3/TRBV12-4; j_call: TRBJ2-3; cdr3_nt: TGTGCCAGCAGTTTCAGGGTAGTAGATACGCAGTATTTT; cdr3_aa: CASSFRVVDTQYF
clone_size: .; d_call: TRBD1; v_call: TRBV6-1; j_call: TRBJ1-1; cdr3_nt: TGTGCCAGCAGTGATGTGGGACAGGTGAACACTGAAGCTTTCTTT; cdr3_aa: CASSDVGQVNTEAFF
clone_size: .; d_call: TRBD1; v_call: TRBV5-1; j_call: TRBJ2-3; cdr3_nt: TGCGCCAGCAGCTTGGATGTAGGGGGCGGCACAGATACGCAGTATTTT; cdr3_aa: CASSLDVGGGTDTQYF
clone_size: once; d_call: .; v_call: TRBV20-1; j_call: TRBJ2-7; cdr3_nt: TGCAGTGCTCGCCTCTACGAGCAGTACTTC; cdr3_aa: CSARLYEQYF